This T cell receptor beta chain originates from a study of T cell changes during pregnancy in multiple sclerosis. Clones were read by immunoSEQ multiplex PCR, and TCRdb kept only the in-frame ones, dropping some. The table lists some 44,000 clones, around nine tenths of them singletons. Trimming stripped 4 bases from V and 7 bases from J, with 8 bases between. The germline CDR1 and CDR2 sequences are LGHNA and YSLEER. This CDR3 spans 13 amino acids. Specimen: CD4+ T cells from peripheral blood mononuclear cells, collected before pregnancy. This chain uses TRBV4-3 with TRBJ1-6; no reliable D call. This TCR came from a female donor with multiple sclerosis, enrolled in a pregnancy study. This chain's CDR3 is CASSLGANSPLHF. The CDR3 nucleotides are TGCGCCAGCAGCCTGGGAGCGAATTCACCCCTCCACTTT.